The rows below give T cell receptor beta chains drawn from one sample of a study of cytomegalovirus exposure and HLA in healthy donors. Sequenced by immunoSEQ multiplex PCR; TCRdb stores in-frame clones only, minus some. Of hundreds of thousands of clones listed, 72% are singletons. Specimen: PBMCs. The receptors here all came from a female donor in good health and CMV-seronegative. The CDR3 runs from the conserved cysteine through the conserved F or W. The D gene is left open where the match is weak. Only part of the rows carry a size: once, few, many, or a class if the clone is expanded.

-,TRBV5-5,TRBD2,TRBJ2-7,TGTGCCAGCAGCTATTCTAGGGTAGCGGGGTCAAACACCTACGAGCAGTACTTC,CASSYSRVAGSNTYEQYF
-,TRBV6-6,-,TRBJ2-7,TGTGCCAGCAGTTACGGACAGCACTACGAGCAGTACTTC,CASSYGQHYEQYF
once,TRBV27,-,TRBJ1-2,TGTGCCAGCAGTTCCGGCTTACGGGGGAAGAGCTATGGCTACACCTTC,CASSSGLRGKSYGYTF
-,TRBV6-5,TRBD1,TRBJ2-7,TGTGCCAGCAGTCGTCAAGGGACAGGGAAAGGCGAGCAGTACTTC,CASSRQGTGKGEQYF
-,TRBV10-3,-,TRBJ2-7,TGTGCCATCAAGCCCGACGACGGGTCCTACGAGCAGTACTTC,CAIKPDDGSYEQYF
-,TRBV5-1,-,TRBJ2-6,TGCGCCAGCAGCTCCCCGGGTTCTGGGGCCAACGTCCTGACTTTC,CASSSPGSGANVLTF
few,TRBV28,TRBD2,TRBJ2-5,TGTGCCAGCAGTTTAGGTTCGGCGGGAGGGCCTTATCAAGAGACCCAGTACTTC,CASSLGSAGGPYQETQYF
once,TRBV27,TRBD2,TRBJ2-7,TGTGCCAGCAGTTTAGGGAGGGCCTACGAGCAGTACTTC,CASSLGRAYEQYF
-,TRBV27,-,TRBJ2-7,TGTGCCAGCAGTTTCGCAGGGGTATACGAGCAGTACTTC,CASSFAGVYEQYF
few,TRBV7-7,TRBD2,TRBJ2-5,TGTGCCAGCAGCGTACTAGCGGGATACCAAGAGACCCAGTACTTC,CASSVLAGYQETQYF
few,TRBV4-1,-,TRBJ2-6,TGCGCCAGCAGCCCCTTGATCGGCAACGTCCTGACTTTC,CASSPLIGNVLTF
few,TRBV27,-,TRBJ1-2,TGTGCCAGCAGTTTTAGGGGCTATGGCTACACCTTC,CASSFRGYGYTF
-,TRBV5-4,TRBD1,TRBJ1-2,TGTGCCAGCACCCCCCACCCGGGACAGGGTCTTTTCGATGGCTACACCTTC,CASTPHPGQGLFDGYTF
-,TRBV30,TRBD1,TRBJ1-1,TGTGCCTGGACCCCGGACAGGGCCGCTTTCTTT,CAWTPDRAAFF
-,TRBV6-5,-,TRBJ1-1,TGTGCCAGCAACCCCCACCAAGGAGGCACTGAAGCTTTCTTT,CASNPHQGGTEAFF
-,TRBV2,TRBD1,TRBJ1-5,TGTGCCAGCAGTGATCTAGGACAGGGTCACCAGCCCCAGCATTTT,CASSDLGQGHQPQHF
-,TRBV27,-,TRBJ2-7,TGTGCCAGCAGTTCCCAGTTGACTACTGGAAAGTACGAGCAGTACTTC,CASSSQLTTGKYEQYF